The T cell receptor (beta chain) under discussion was sequenced for a study of blood T cell repertoires in COVID-19. Study as a whole: There were acute and convalescent COVID-19 samples, and they came from the United States, Italy and Spain. PBMCs, B-cell-depleted T cells, or T cells were the source of the cDNA or gDNA that made up the material.

Original processing notes: Reference gene primer amplification gave estimated nucleated cell counts. The repertoire was sequenced with immunoSEQ multiplex PCR; TCRdb's copy has only in-frame clones and lacks some. V and J calls and clone size are those listed in that table; D and trimming were worked out from the DNA. The sample carries some 80,000 clones, about 80% recorded once. Trimming cost V 5 bases and J 9 bases; bases outside gene matches: 4. This CDR3 is 13 amino acids long. Germline V gene sequence: CDR1 MNHEY, CDR2 SVGEGT. Specimen: peripheral blood. This TCR came from a woman aged 40 to 49 with active or convalescent COVID-19. V gene TRBV6-2 or TRBV6-3 combines with J gene TRBJ1-6; 7 positions agree with TRBD1. DNA of the CDR3: TGTGCCAGCAGTCCAGGACAGGTTTCACCCCTCCACTTT. As protein: CASSPGQVSPLHF.